Detailed here is one TCR beta chain. Its antigen is unknown. This sample is drawn from a study of cytomegalovirus exposure and HLA in healthy donors. Study-wide results and caveats: Cytomegalovirus-associated status was assigned to around 160 TCR beta chains.

V shed 1 base and J shed 4 bases, with 7 bases lying between them. CDR1 and CDR2 (germline): SEHNR, FQNEAQ (reference sequence). The CDR3 runs to 13 residues. This PCR relied on a set of 60 Vbeta primers and 13 Jbeta primers. Method: immunoSEQ multiplex PCR; TCRdb's copy keeps in-frame clones and lacks some. The table shows around 160,000 clones, with around 83% occurring only once. The chain links TRBV7-9 to TRBJ1-1; no firm D call. Input material: PBMCs. The receptor was derived from a man between 50 and 59 years old in good health and CMV-seropositive. CDR3 amino acids: CASSLVPGTEAFF. CDR3 nucleotides: TGTGCCAGCAGCTTAGTCCCGGGCACTGAAGCTTTCTTT.